The 19 T cell receptor beta chains below were found in one sample sequenced in a study of blood T cell repertoires in COVID-19. Clones were sequenced by immunoSEQ multiplex PCR, and TCRdb holds only the in-frame ones, with some missing. Among about 68,000 clones listed, around 90% were seen once. Sequencing was done on a sample of peripheral blood. The origin of the receptors is a woman aged 55 to 70 with active COVID-19.

The V call is TRBV7-2, the J call TRBJ1-5, with 7 positions matching TRBD1. V trimming: 1 base; J trimming: 1 base; junction bases outside the gene matches: 1. CDR3 length: 15 amino acids. Germline V gene data show CDR1 as SGHTA and CDR2 as FQGNSA. CDR3 sequence reads: CASSLGGQSNQPQHF. For the CDR3, the DNA is TGTGCCAGCAGCTTAGGGGGACAGAGCAATCAGCCCCAGCATTTT.

The V and J genes are TRBV19 and TRBJ2-7, with a tentative D call TRBD2 (5 bases). This CDR3 has 14 amino acids. Looked up from germline, CDR1 is LNHDA and CDR2 is SQIVND (reference sequence). V gave up 2 bases and J gave up 3 bases, with 11 bases separating them. CDR3 amino acids: CASSINTRLYEQYF. CDR3 nucleotide sequence: TGTGCCAGTAGTATAAATACTAGACTCTACGAGCAGTACTTC.

V is TRBV18 and J is TRBJ2-1; D may be TRBD1 (5 bases). Germline CDR1 KGHSH, CDR2 LQKENI. This CDR3 is 13 amino acids long. V lost 2 bases to trimming and J lost 4 bases, with 6 bases between them. The CDR3 DNA reads TGTGCCAGCTCACCAGGGGCGTACAATGAGCAGTTCTTC. It codes for CASSPGAYNEQFF.

The chain links TRBV12-3 or TRBV12-4 to TRBJ2-7; 10 bases fit TRBD1. This CDR3 comprises 13 residues. Trimming at V came to 7 bases and at J to 4 bases, leaving 4 bases not matched to a gene. CDR3: CASKTGGDYEQYF. Written as DNA, the CDR3 is TGTGCCAGCAAGACAGGGGGCGATTACGAGCAGTACTTC.

The chain employs TRBV3-1 (or the pseudogene TRBV3-2) and TRBJ1-1, with a tentative D call TRBD1 (6 bases). The CDR3 sequence is 18 residues long. Per the germline V gene, CDR1 is LGHDT and CDR2 is YNNKEL (reference sequence). V was pared by 5 bases and J by 0 bases, with 22 bases between. The CDR3 DNA reads TGTGCCAGCAGCTCAGTGGGGAGGGGGATTACTATGAACACTGAAGCTTTCTTT. This codes for CASSSVGRGITMNTEAFF.

The chain uses TRBV3-1 (or the pseudogene TRBV3-2) and TRBJ2-1; TRBD1 might be the D (5 bases). The CDR3 runs 13 residues. CDR1 and CDR2 (germline): LGHDT, YNNKEL (reference sequence). Trimming left V 2 bases short and J 9 bases short, with 11 bases between. As DNA, the CDR3 is TGTGCCAGCAGCCAACAGACAGTGAGTGAGCAGTTCTTC. Protein: CASSQQTVSEQFF.

The chain combines TRBV27 with TRBJ1-1; no reliable D call. V lost 5 bases and J lost 3, with 10 bases in between. CDR1 and CDR2 from the germline V gene are MNHEY and SMNVEV (reference sequence). This CDR3 region has 13 residues. CDR3 DNA sequence: TGTGCCAGCAGTCCGCCCGGGGACACTGAAGCTTTCTTT. Encoded protein: CASSPPGDTEAFF.

The chain links TRBV7-9 to TRBJ2-5; weak D call: TRBD1 (5 bases). Germline values: CDR1 SEHNR, CDR2 FQNEAQ (reference sequence). Trimming left V 4 bases short and J 1 base short, with 13 bases between. The CDR3 is 15 residues long. The CDR3 loop is CASSSIQGTQETQYF. The CDR3 DNA sequence: TGTGCCAGCAGCTCGATCCAGGGTACCCAAGAGACCCAGTACTTC.

The rearrangement joins TRBV24-1 to TRBJ1-2, with TRBD1 matching 8 bases. Trimming took 2 bases from V and 3 from J; bases not matched to a gene: 7. Germline CDR1 reads KGHDR; CDR2 reads SFDVKD. The CDR3 length is 16 residues. The CDR3 loop reads CATSDSSPGQDYGYTF. CDR3 DNA: TGTGCCACCAGTGATTCGTCCCCGGGACAGGACTATGGCTACACCTTC.

J is TRBJ2-7 and V is TRBV28; tentatively, D is TRBD1 (5 bases). The CDR3 length is 12 residues. CDR1 MDHEN and CDR2 SYDVKM come from the germline V gene. V lost 7 bases, J lost 6 bases, and 13 bases lay in between. The CDR3 coding sequence is TGTGCCAGCACATCACAGGCCCCCGAGCAGTACTTC. Its protein product is CASTSQAPEQYF.

The chain carries TRBV27 and TRBJ2-1, with D perhaps matching TRBD2 (5 bases). Germline V gives CDR1 MNHEY, CDR2 SMNVEV (reference sequence). This CDR3 has 14 residues. The germline V and J ends were trimmed by 2 bases and 7 bases, with 12 bases remaining between them. Here the CDR3 DNA reads TGTGCCAGCAGTTTAGACGGGATGGGGAATGAGCAGTTCTTC. It yields the protein CASSLDGMGNEQFF.

In DNA, the CDR3 is TGTGCCAGCAGCAAAGTGAGTAGCGGGGCTTCCTACGAGCAGTACTTC. Protein product: CASSKVSSGASYEQYF. The V gene is TRBV21-1, the J gene TRBJ2-7; the table's TRBD2 call for D was not verified on the DNA. TRBV21-1 is assigned pseudogene status. The CDR3 contains 16 residues.

This chain links TRBV2 with TRBJ1-6, with unresolved D. The CDR3 is 13 amino acids. Germline CDR1 SNHLY, CDR2 FYNNEI. Trimming pared 8 bases from V and 5 bases from J, leaving 10 bases between. The CDR3 loop reads CASGSADNSPLHF. CDR3 nucleotides: TGTGCCAGCGGTTCGGCGGATAATTCACCCCTCCACTTT.

The V call is TRBV19, the J call TRBJ2-1; 9 nucleotides line up with TRBD2. This CDR3 spans 16 amino acids. The germline CDR1 and CDR2 sequences are LNHDA and SQIVND (reference sequence). V lost 4 bases to trimming and J lost 3 bases; unmatched junction nucleotides: 7. The CDR3 DNA reads as TGTGCCAGTAGTAGTGGGACTAGCCCCCTCTACAATGAGCAGTTCTTC. Protein: CASSSGTSPLYNEQFF.

The chain is built from TRBV5-6 and TRBJ2-7; 7 bases match TRBD1. From germline, CDR1 is SGHDT and CDR2 YYEEEE. CDR3 length equals 16 residues. The J segment lost 5 bases and the V segment lost 2 bases, leaving 13 bases of the junction unmatched. DNA for the CDR3: TGTGCCAGCAGCTTCCTTACAGGGGCGTCCTACGACGAGCAGTACTTC. Protein product: CASSFLTGASYDEQYF. Drawing the rest from reference TRBV5-6 and TRBJ2-7, the complete variable domain is DAGVTQSPTHLIKTRGQQVTLRCSPKSGHDTVSWYQQALGQGPQFIFQYYEEEERQRGNFPDRFSGHQFPNYSSELNVNALLLGDSALYLCASSFLTGASYDEQYFGPGTRLTVT.

The gene calls are TRBV5-1 and TRBJ2-2; D remains unclear. The germline CDR1 and CDR2 sequences are SGHRS and YFSETQ. Deletions cut 3 bases from V and 5 bases from J, with 11 bases between. This CDR3 is built from 14 residues. CDR3: CASSSEDWTGELFF. Here the CDR3 DNA reads TGCGCCAGCAGCTCGGAAGACTGGACCGGGGAGCTGTTTTTT.

The rearrangement links TRBV28 to TRBJ2-1, with 11 bases identical to TRBD2. The germline V gene encodes CDR1 MDHEN and CDR2 SYDVKM. The junction had 16 bases not matched to a gene; V was cut back by 0 bases and J by 0 bases. The CDR3 is 22 residues long. The CDR3 loop is CASSLWTRGGLAAKSSYNEQFF. CDR3 bases: TGTGCCAGCAGTTTATGGACGCGCGGGGGACTAGCGGCCAAAAGCTCCTACAATGAGCAGTTCTTC.

This clone came up a few times. The chain is built from TRBV2 and TRBJ1-3, with a tentative D call TRBD1 (5 bases). The CDR3 is 13 amino acids. Trimming pared 8 bases from V and 5 bases from J, leaving 13 bases between. Germline loops: CDR1 SNHLY, CDR2 FYNNEI. DNA for the CDR3: TGTGCCAGCCAAGGACAAGTGAGAAACACCATATATTTT. Translation gives CASQGQVRNTIYF.

The chain joins TRBV2 to TRBJ2-3, with unresolved D. The CDR3 spans 13 residues. Trimming took 6 bases from V and 1 from J, leaving 8 bases between them. CDR1 is SNHLY and CDR2 is FYNNEI in the germline V gene. CDR3 DNA sequence: TGTGCCAGCAGGAGAGAGGGCACAGATACGCAGTATTTT. Amino acid sequence: CASRREGTDTQYF.